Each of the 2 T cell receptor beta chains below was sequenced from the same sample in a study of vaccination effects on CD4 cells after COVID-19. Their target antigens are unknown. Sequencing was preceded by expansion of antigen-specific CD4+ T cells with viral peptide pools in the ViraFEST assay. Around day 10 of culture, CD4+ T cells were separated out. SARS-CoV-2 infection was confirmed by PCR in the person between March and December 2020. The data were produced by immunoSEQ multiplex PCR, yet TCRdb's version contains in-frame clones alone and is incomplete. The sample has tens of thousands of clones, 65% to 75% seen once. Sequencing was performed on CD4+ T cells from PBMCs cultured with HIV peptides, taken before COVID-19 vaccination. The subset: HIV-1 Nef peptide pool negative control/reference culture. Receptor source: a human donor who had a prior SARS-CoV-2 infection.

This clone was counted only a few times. For the CDR3, the DNA is TGTGCCAGCAGCTTAGTGATAGCGGCATACAATGAGCAGTTCTTC. It encodes CASSLVIAAYNEQFF. V usage is TRBV11-1 and J usage is TRBJ2-1, with D perhaps TRBD2 (6 bases). The CDR3 runs to 15 residues. CDR1 is SGHAT, CDR2 FQDESV, per germline (reference sequence). Trimming cost V 1 base and J 4 bases, with 11 bases left between them.

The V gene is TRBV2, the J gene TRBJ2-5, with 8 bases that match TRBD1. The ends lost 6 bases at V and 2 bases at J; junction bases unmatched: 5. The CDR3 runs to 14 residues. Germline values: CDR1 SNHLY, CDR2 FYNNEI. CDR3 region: CASSGQGWQETQYF. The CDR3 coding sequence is TGTGCCAGCAGCGGACAGGGTTGGCAAGAGACCCAGTACTTC. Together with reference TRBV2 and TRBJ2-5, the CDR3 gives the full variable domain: EPEVTQTPSHQVTQMGQEVILRCVPISNHLYFYWYRQILGQKVEFLVSFYNNEISEKSEIFDDQFSVERPDGSNFTLKIRSTKLEDSAMYFCASSGQGWQETQYFGPGTRLLVL.